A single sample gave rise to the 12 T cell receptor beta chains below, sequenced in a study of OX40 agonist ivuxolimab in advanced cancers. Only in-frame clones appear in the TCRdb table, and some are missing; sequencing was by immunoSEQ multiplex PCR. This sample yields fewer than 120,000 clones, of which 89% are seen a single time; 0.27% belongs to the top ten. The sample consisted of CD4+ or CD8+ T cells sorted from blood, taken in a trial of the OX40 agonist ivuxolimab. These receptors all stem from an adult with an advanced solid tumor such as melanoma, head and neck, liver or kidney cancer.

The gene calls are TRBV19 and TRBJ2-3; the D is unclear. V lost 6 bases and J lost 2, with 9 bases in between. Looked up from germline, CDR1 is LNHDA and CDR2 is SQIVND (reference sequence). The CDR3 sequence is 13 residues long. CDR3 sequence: CASSDTDTDTQYF. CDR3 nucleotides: TGTGCCAGTAGCGACACGGACACAGATACGCAGTATTTT.

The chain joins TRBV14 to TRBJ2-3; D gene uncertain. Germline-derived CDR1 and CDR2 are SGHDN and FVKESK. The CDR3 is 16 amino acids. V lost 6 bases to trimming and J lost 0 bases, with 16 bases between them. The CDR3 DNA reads TGTGCCAGCAGTACCGGTTTTCTCCAAAGCACAGATACGCAGTATTTT. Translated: CASSTGFLQSTDTQYF.

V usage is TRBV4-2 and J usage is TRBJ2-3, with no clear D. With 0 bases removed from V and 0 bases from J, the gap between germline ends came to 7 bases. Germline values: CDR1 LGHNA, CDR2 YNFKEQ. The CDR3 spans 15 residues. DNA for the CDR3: TGTGCCAGCAGCCAAGATTATAAGAGCACAGATACGCAGTATTTT. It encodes CASSQDYKSTDTQYF.

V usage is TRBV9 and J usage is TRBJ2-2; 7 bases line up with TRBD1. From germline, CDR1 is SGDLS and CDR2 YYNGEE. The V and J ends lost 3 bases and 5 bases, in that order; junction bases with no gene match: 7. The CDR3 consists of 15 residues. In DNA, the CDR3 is TGTGCCAGCAGCGCCCGACAGGGTCCTACCGGGGAGCTGTTTTTT. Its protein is CASSARQGPTGELFF.

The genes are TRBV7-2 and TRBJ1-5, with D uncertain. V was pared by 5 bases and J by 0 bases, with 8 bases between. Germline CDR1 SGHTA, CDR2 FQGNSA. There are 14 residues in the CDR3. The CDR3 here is CASSQMASNQPQHF. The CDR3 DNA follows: TGTGCCAGCAGCCAAATGGCTAGCAATCAGCCCCAGCATTTT. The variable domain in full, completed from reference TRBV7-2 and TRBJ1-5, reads GAGVSQSPSNKVTEKGKDVELRCDPISGHTALYWYRQSLGQGLEFLIYFQGNSAPDKSGLPSDRFSAERTGGSVSTLTIQRTQQEDSAVYLCASSQMASNQPQHFGDGTRLSIL.

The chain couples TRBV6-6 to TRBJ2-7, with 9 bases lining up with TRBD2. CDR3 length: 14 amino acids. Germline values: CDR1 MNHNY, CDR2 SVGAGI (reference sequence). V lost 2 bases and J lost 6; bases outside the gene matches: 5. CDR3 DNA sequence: TGTGCCAGCAGTTACGCTAGCGGGGTCCTCGAGCAGTACTTC. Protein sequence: CASSYASGVLEQYF.

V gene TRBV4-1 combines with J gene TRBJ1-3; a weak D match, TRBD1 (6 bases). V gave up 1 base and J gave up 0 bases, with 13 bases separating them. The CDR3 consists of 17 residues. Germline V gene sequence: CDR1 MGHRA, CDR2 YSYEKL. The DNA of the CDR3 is TGCGCCAGCAGCCAAGCCGGGACACCTAACTCTGGAAACACCATATATTTT. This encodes CASSQAGTPNSGNTIYF.

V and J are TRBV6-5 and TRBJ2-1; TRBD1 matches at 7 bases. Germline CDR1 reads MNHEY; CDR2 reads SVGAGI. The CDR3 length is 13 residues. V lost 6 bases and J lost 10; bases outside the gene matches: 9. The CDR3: CASSPTGFGEQFF. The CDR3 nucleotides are TGTGCCAGCAGCCCGACAGGGTTTGGCGAGCAGTTCTTC.

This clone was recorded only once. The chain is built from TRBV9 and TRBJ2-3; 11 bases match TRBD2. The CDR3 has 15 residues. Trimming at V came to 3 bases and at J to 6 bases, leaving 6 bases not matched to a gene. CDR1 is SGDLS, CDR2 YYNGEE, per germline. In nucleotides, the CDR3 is TGTGCCAGCAGCGGGACTAGCGGGCCCGAGGATACGCAGTATTTT. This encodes CASSGTSGPEDTQYF.

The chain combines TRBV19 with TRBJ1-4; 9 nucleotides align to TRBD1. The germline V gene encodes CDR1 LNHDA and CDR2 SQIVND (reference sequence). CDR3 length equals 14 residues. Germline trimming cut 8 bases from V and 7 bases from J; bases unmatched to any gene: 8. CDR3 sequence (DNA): TGTGCCAGTTCCAGGGGACAGGGTCTTGAAAAACTGTTTTTT. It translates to CASSRGQGLEKLFF.

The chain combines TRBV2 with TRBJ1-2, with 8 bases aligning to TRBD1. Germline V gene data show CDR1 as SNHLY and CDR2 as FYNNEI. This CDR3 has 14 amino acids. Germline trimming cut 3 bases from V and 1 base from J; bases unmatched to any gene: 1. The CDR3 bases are TGTGCCAGCAGTGACAGGGGGCATAACTATGGCTACACCTTC. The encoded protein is CASSDRGHNYGYTF.

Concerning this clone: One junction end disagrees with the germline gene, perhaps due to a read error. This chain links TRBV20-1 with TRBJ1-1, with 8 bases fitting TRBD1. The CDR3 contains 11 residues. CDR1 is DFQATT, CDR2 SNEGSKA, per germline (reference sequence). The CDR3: CSALIQGVVSF. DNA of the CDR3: TGCAGTGCTTTGATACAGGGGGTTGTCTCCTTT.